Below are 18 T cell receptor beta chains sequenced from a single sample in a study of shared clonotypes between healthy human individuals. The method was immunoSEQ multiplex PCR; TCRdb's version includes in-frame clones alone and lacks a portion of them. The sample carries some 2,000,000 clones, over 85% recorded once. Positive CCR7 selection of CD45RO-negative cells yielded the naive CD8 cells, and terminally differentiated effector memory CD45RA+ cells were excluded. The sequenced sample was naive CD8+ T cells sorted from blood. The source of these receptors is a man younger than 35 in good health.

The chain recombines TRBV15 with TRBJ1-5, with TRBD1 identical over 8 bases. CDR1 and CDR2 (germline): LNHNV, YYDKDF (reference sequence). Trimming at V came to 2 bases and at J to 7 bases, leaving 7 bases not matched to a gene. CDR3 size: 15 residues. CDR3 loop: CATSRPQGAGQPQHF. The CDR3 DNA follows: TGTGCCACCAGCAGACCCCAGGGGGCCGGGCAGCCCCAGCATTTT.

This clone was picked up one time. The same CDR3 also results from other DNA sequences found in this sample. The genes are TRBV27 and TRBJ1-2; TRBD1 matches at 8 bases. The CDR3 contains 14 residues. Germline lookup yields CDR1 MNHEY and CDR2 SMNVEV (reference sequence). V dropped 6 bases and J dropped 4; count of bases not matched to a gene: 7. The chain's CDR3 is CASSITGGGYGYTF. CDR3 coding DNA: TGTGCCAGCAGCATTACAGGGGGTGGCTATGGCTACACCTTC.

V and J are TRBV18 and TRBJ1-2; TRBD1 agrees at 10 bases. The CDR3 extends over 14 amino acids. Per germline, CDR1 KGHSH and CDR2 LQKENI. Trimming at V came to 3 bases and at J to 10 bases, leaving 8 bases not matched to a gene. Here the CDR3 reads CASSPTGGSLAYTF. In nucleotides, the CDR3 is TGTGCCAGCTCACCGACAGGGGGCTCCCTCGCCTACACCTTC.

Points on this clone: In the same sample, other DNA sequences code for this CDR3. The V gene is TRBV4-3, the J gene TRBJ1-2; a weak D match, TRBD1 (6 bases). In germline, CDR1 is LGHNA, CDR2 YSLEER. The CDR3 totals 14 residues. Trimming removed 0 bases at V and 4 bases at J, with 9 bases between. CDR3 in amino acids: CASSQDRGGYGYTF. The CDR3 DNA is TGCGCCAGCAGCCAAGACAGGGGCGGCTATGGCTACACCTTC.

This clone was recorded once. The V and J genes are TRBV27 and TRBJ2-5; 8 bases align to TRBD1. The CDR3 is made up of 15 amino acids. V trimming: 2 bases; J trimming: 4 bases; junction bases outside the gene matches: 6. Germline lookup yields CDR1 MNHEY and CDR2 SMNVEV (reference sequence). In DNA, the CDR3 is TGTGCCAGCAGTTTACGGACAGGGCTCGGAGAGACCCAGTACTTC. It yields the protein CASSLRTGLGETQYF.

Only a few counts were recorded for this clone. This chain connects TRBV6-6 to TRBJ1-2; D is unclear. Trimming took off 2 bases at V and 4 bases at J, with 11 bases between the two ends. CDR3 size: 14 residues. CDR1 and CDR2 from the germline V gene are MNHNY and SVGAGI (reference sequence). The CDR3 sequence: CASSYPEGGYGYTF. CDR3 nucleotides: TGTGCCAGCAGTTACCCCGAGGGTGGCTATGGCTACACCTTC.

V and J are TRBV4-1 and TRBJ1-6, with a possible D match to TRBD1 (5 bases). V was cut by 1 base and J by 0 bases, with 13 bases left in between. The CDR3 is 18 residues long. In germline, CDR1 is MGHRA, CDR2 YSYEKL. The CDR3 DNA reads TGCGCCAGCAGCCAAGTAGGACAAGCATTCTCCTATAATTCACCCCTCCACTTT. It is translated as CASSQVGQAFSYNSPLHF.

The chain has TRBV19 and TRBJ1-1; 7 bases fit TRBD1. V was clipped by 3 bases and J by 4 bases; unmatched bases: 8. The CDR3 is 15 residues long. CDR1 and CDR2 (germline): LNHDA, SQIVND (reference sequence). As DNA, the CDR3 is TGTGCCAGTAGTATCGACAGGGATAGGAGCACTGAAGCTTTCTTT. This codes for CASSIDRDRSTEAFF.

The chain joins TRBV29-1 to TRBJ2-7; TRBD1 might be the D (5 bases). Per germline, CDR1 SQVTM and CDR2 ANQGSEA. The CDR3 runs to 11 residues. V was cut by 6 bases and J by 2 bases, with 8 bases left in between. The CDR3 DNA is TGCAGCGTGGGGCCGGCCTACGAGCAGTACTTC. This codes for CSVGPAYEQYF.

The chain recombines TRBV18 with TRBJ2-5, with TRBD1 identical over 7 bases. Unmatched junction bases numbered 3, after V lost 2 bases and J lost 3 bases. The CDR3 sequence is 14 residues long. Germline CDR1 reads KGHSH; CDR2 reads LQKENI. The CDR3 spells CASSPVDREETQYF. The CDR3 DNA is TGTGCCAGCTCACCAGTCGACAGGGAAGAGACCCAGTACTTC.

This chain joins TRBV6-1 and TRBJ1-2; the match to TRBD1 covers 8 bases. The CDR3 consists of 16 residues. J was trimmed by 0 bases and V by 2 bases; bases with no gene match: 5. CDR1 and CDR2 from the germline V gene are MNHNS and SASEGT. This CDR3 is CASSEWGQVTNYGYTF. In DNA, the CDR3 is TGTGCCAGCAGTGAATGGGGACAGGTTACTAACTATGGCTACACCTTC.

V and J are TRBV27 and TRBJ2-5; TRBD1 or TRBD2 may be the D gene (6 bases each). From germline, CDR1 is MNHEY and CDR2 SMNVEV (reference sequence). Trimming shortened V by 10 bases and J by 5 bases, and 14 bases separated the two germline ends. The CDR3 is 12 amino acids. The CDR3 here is CAIGGAGETQYF. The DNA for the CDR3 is TGTGCCATTGGGGGCGCGGGGGAGACCCAGTACTTC.

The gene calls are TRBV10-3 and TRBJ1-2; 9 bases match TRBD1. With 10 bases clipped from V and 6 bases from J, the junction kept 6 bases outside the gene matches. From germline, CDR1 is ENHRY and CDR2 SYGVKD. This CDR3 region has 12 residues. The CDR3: CATGTGNDGYTF. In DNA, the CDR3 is TGTGCCACCGGGACAGGGAACGATGGCTACACCTTC.

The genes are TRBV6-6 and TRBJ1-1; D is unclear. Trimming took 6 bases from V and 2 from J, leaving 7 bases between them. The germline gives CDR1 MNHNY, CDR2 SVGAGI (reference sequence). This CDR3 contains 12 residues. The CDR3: CASSLDNTEAFF. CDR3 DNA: TGTGCCAGCAGCTTGGACAACACTGAAGCTTTCTTT.

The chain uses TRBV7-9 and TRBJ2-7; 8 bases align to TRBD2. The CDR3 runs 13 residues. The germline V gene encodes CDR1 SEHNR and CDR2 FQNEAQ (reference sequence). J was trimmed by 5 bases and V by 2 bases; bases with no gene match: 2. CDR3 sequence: CASSLSGSDEQYF. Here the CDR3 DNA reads TGTGCCAGCAGCTTAAGCGGGAGTGACGAGCAGTACTTC.

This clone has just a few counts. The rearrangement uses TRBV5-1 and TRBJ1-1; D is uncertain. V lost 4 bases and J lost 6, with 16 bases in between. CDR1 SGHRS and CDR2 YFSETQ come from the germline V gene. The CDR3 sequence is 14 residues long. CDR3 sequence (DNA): TGCGCCAGCAGCACGAGACTCAAGGATGCTGAAGCTTTCTTT. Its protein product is CASSTRLKDAEAFF.

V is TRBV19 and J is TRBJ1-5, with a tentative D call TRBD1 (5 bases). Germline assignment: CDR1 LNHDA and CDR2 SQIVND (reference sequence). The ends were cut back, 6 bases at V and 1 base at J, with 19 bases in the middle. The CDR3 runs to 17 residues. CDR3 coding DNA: TGTGCCAGTAGCCCCGTTTACTCGACAGAGAGCAATCAGCCCCAGCATTTT. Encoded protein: CASSPVYSTESNQPQHF.

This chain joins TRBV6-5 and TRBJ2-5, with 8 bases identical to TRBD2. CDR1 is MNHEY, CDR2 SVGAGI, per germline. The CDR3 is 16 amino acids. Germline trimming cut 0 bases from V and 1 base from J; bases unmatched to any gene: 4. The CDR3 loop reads CASSYSAAGAQETQYF. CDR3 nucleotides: TGTGCCAGCAGTTACTCAGCAGCGGGGGCCCAAGAGACCCAGTACTTC.